This TCR beta chain was identified during a study of T cell repertoires in cytomegalovirus infection. As for the study in general: An indication of both CMV infection and matching HLA type came from public TCR beta signatures. Study findings and constraints: Summed frequency of shared TCR beta families picked out CMV carriers who also had the relevant HLA.

From the reads, TCRdb called clonotypes with MiXCR, one entry per CDR3 protein. The sample carries 300,000 to 400,000 distinct CDR3 sequences, 18% recorded once. This CDR3 has 13 residues. CDR1 is MNHEY, CDR2 SVGEGT, per germline. In its sample, this clonotype was seen a few times. What it binds is not known. A read error may produce the germline difference seen at one junction end. This chain links TRBV6-2 or TRBV6-3 with TRBJ2-1, with 7 nucleotides matching TRBD2. This clonotype was obtained from a human donor in good health (CMV status not recorded). Some clones in this sample may be carry-over from other donors' samples. The material sequenced was PBMCs. For the CDR3, the DNA is TGTGCCAGCAGTTACTCAGGTGGGAGGGCCCTGATCTTC. Translating it yields CASSYSGGRALIF.